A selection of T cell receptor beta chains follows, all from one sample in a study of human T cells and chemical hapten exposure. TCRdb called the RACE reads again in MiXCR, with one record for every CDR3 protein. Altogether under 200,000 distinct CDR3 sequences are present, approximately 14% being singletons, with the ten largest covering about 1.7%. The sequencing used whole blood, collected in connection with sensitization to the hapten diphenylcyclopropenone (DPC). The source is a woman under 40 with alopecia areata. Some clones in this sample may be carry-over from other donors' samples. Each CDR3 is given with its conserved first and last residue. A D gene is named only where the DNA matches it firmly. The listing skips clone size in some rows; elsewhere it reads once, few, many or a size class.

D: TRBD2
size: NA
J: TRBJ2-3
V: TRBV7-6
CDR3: CASSLLAGGTQYF
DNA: TGTGCCAGCAGCTTACTAGCGGGAGGTACGCAGTATTTT

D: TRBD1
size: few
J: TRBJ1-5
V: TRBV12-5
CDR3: CASGFGRGDQPQHF
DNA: TGTGCTAGTGGTTTCGGCAGGGGGGATCAGCCCCAGCATTTT

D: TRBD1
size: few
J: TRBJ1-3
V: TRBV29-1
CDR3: CSVGGQGAGNTIYF
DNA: TGCAGCGTCGGCGGACAGGGAGCTGGAAACACCATATATTTT

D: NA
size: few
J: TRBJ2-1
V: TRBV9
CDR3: CASSVGRTDEQFF
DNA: TGTGCCAGCAGCGTAGGTAGAACCGATGAGCAGTTCTTC

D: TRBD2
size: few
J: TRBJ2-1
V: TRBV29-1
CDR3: CSVEEWGPSGNEQFF
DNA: TGCAGCGTTGAAGAGTGGGGTCCTAGCGGCAATGAGCAGTTCTTC

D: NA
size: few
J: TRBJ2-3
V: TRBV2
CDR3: CASSEARGWADTQYF
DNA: TGTGCCAGCAGTGAAGCGAGGGGGTGGGCAGATACGCAGTATTTT

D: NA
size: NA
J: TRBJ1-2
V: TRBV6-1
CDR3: CASRENSRVGYTF
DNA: TGTGCCAGCAGGGAAAACAGCCGCGTCGGCTACACCTTC

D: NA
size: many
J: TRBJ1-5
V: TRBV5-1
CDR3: CASSSTGSRGEPQHF
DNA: TGCGCCAGCAGCTCGACAGGCTCCCGAGGGGAGCCCCAGCATTTT

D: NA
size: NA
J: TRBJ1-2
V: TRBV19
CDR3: CASRDTGYTF
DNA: TGTGCCAGTAGGGACACCGGCTACACCTTC

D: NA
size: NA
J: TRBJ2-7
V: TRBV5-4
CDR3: CASSRGGRRGVIAYEQYF
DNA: TGTGCCAGCAGTCGGGGCGGTCGGAGAGGAGTAATAGCCTACGAGCAGTACTTC

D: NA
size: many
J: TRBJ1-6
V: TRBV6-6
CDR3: CASTPRTGINSPLHF
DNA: TGTGCCAGCACCCCACGTACGGGAATTAATTCACCCCTCCACTTT

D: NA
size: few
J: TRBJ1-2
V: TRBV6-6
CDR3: CASYGGDKNYGYTF
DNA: TGTGCCAGTTACGGGGGGGATAAGAACTATGGCTACACCTTC

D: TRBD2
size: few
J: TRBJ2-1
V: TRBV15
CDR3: CATSREGGRARNNEQFF
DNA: TGTGCCACCAGCAGAGAAGGCGGGAGGGCCCGAAACAATGAGCAGTTCTTC

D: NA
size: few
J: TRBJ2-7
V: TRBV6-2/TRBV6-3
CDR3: CASSFSGPVSYEQYF
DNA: TGTGCCAGCAGTTTCTCGGGACCGGTTTCCTACGAGCAGTACTTC

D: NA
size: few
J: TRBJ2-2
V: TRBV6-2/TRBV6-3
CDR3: CASRTVRPGELFF
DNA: TGTGCCAGCAGGACAGTTCGTCCCGGGGAGCTGTTTTTT

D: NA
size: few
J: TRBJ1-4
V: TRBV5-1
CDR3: CASSIKTGPNEKLFF
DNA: TGCGCCAGCAGCATAAAGACAGGACCGAATGAAAAACTGTTTTTT